The TCR beta chain described here comes from a study of T-cell reconstitution after alpha-beta-depleted transplantation in children. Unique molecular identifiers were incorporated during preparation of the TCRbeta library. TCRdb itself ran the PCR reads through MiXCR, one entry per CDR3 protein. The top ten hold 2% of the sample, which has almost 500,000 distinct CDR3 sequences, roughly a tenth seen once. This CDR3 has 16 amino acids. The V gene's germline CDR1 is LGHNA and CDR2 YNFKEQ. Between the trimmed V and J ends, which lost 0 bases and 0 bases, there was a span of 9 bases. The sample holds a few counts of this clonotype.

V usage is TRBV4-2 and J usage is TRBJ1-3; D remains ambiguous. The sequence was obtained from a child aged 2 to 10 with inherited bone marrow failure, due to receive a stem cell transplant. The sample in question was PBMCs, obtained before TCRalphabeta/CD19-depleted stem cell transplant. The CDR3 is CASSQDRAGSGNTIYF. CDR3 sequence (DNA): TGTGCCAGCAGCCAAGATAGGGCGGGCTCTGGAAACACCATATATTTT.